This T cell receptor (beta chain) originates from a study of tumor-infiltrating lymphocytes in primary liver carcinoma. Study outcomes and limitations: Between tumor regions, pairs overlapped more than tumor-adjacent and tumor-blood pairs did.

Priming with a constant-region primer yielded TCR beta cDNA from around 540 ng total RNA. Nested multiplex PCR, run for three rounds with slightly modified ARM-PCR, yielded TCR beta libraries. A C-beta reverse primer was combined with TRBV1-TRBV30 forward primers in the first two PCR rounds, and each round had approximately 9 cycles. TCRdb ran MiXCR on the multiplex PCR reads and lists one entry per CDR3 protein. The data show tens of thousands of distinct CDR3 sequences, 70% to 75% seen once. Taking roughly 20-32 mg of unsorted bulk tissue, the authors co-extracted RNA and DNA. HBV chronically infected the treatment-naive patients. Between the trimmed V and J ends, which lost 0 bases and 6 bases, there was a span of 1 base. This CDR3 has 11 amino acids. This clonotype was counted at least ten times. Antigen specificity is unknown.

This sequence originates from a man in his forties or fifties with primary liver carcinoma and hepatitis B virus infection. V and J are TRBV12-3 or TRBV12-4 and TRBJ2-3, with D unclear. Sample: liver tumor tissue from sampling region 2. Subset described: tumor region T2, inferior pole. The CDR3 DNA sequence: TGTGCCAGCAGTTTAGCTGATACGCAGTATTTT. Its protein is CASSLADTQYF.